The 25 T cell receptor beta chains reported below all come from one sample, sequenced in a study of vaccination and CD4 T cells after COVID-19. Time point here: late sampling 161 to 241 days after vaccination in a few convalescent patients. Treatment indicated: approximately nine-day PBMC culture with coronavirus spike peptide pools or control peptides (ViraFEST assay). Oncomine TCR Beta short-read sequencing was applied to DNA from cultured CD4+ T cells. TCRdb re-called the PCR reads through MiXCR, storing one row per CDR3 protein. There are around 25,000 distinct CDR3 sequences in the sample; roughly 41% occur only once, and about 4.3% lies in the top ten. Antigens for these TCRs are unknown. Here the sequenced sample was CD4+ T cells from blood, cultured in vitro, taken about 7 months after SARS-CoV-2 vaccination. Source of these receptors: a human donor who had recovered from COVID-19.

The table lists this clonotype with a few counts. The chain carries TRBV7-9 and TRBJ1-1; 11 nucleotides agree with TRBD1. Germline loops: CDR1 SEHNR, CDR2 FQNEAQ (reference sequence). CDR3 length equals 15 residues. Losses at the gene ends were 4 bases for V and 4 bases for J; bases not matched to a gene: 5. The CDR3 region has the DNA TGTGCCAGCAGCTCGGACAGGGGGCGCGGCACTGAAGCTTTCTTT. It specifies CASSSDRGRGTEAFF.

The CDR3 sequence is CSARYDSTSGANVLTF. Here the CDR3 DNA reads TGCAGTGCTAGGTACGACTCGACCTCTGGGGCCAACGTCCTGACTTTC. The chain uses TRBV20-1 and TRBJ2-6; no definite D call. CDR1 is DFQATT and CDR2 is SNEGSKA in the germline V gene (reference sequence). The length of the CDR3 is 16 residues. Trimming removed 3 bases at V and 0 bases at J, with 12 bases between.

The chain recombines TRBV18 with TRBJ2-7; D is ambiguous. The CDR3 contains 14 residues. Germline CDR1 KGHSH, CDR2 LQKENI. V lost 1 base and J lost 3, with 10 bases in between. The CDR3 nucleotides are TGTGCCAGCTCACCACTAGCCAGCTTCTACGAGCAGTACTTC. Residues: CASSPLASFYEQYF.

The chain carries TRBV24-1 and TRBJ2-3; 8 nucleotides line up with TRBD1. CDR3 length equals 15 residues. CDR1 and CDR2 (germline): KGHDR, SFDVKD. Unmatched junction bases numbered 8, after V lost 7 bases and J lost 3 bases. CDR3 DNA sequence: TGTGCCACCAGGGATACAGGGGGTGGTACAGATACGCAGTATTTT. Protein sequence: CATRDTGGGTDTQYF.

This chain's CDR3 is CATSRGLAGGQETQYF. DNA for the CDR3: TGTGCCACCAGTCGGGGACTAGCGGGAGGGCAAGAGACCCAGTACTTC. The gene calls are TRBV24-1 and TRBJ2-5, with 16 bases aligning to TRBD2. J lost 2 bases, V lost 6 bases, and 2 bases had no gene match. This CDR3 spans 16 amino acids. Germline assignment: CDR1 KGHDR and CDR2 SFDVKD.

V usage is TRBV5-1 and J usage is TRBJ2-7; D might be TRBD2 (6 bases). CDR3 length: 14 amino acids. Germline lookup yields CDR1 SGHRS and CDR2 YFSETQ. Between the trimmed V and J ends, which lost 2 bases and 7 bases, there was a span of 16 bases. The CDR3 is CASSLDGRTEEQYF. The CDR3 DNA sequence: TGCGCCAGCAGCTTAGACGGGAGAACTGAGGAGCAGTACTTC.

This clonotype was counted a few times. This sequence joins TRBV19 and TRBJ1-2; a possible D gene is TRBD1 (5 bases). The CDR3 extends over 15 amino acids. Trimming left V 7 bases short and J 8 bases short, with 23 bases between. Germline-derived CDR1 and CDR2 are LNHDA and SQIVND (reference sequence). CDR3 sequence: CASTPVSRGLRGYTF. The CDR3 coding sequence is TGTGCCAGTACCCCCGTTAGCCGGGGCCTTAGAGGCTACACCTTC.

The sample holds a few counts of this clonotype. This sequence joins TRBV19 and TRBJ1-2; D is unclear. The CDR3 runs 11 residues. Looked up from germline, CDR1 is LNHDA and CDR2 is SQIVND (reference sequence). Trimming removed 6 bases from V and 8 bases from J, with 10 bases in between. The CDR3 spells CASRRGVGYTF. CDR3 coding DNA: TGTGCCAGTAGACGGGGAGTAGGCTACACCTTC.

The chain joins TRBV6-1 to TRBJ2-1; tentative D call: TRBD2 (6 bases). Per germline, CDR1 MNHNS and CDR2 SASEGT. The CDR3 has 15 amino acids. The ends were cut back, 6 bases at V and 0 bases at J, with 12 bases in the middle. CDR3 sequence (DNA): TGTGCCAGCAGAGCCGGGACTCACTCCTACAATGAGCAGTTCTTC. Its translation is CASRAGTHSYNEQFF.

This clonotype was seen a single time. The chain is built from TRBV20-1 and TRBJ1-3, with 7 positions matching TRBD1. V trimming: 6 bases; J trimming: 1 base; junction bases outside the gene matches: 9. Germline-derived CDR1 and CDR2 are DFQATT and SNEGSKA (reference sequence). This CDR3 has 15 residues. CDR3 coding DNA: TGCAGTGCGACGAAGGACAGGACGTCTGGAAACACCATATATTTT. Translating gives CSATKDRTSGNTIYF.

The chain links TRBV28 to TRBJ2-3; a weak D match, TRBD2 (6 bases). Per the germline V gene, CDR1 is MDHEN and CDR2 is SYDVKM. The ends were cut back, 0 bases at V and 0 bases at J, with 16 bases in the middle. The CDR3 is 18 residues long. CDR3 in amino acids: CASSLWWRGKSSTDTQYF. CDR3 bases: TGTGCCAGCAGTTTATGGTGGCGCGGGAAGTCTAGCACAGATACGCAGTATTTT.

The rearrangement uses TRBV2 and TRBJ1-2; D gene unclear. Trimming left V 5 bases short and J 0 bases short, with 10 bases between. Germline V gives CDR1 SNHLY, CDR2 FYNNEI. The CDR3 covers 14 residues. For the CDR3, the DNA is TGTGCCAGCAGTCCCTCGGCAGCTAACTATGGCTACACCTTC. Protein product: CASSPSAANYGYTF.

The CDR3 spells CSARDSRSYEQYF. CDR3 bases: TGCAGTGCTAGAGATTCGCGGTCCTACGAGCAGTACTTC. The chain is built from TRBV20-1 and TRBJ2-7; D is unresolved. Between the trimmed V and J ends, which lost 0 bases and 1 base, there was a span of 7 bases. The CDR3 sequence is 13 residues long. The germline CDR1 and CDR2 sequences are DFQATT and SNEGSKA (reference sequence).

A few counts support this clonotype. This sequence joins TRBV20-1 and TRBJ2-3; TRBD2 matches 11 bases. Looked up from germline, CDR1 is DFQATT and CDR2 is SNEGSKA (reference sequence). The V segment lost 6 bases and the J segment 2 bases; nucleotides outside the gene matches: 4. There are 14 residues in the CDR3. Here the CDR3 reads CSAPGLADTDTQYF. CDR3 nucleotides: TGCAGTGCACCGGGACTAGCGGACACAGATACGCAGTATTTT.

This clonotype was detected a few times. The chain joins TRBV20-1 to TRBJ2-3, with 7 bases fitting TRBD1. This CDR3 contains 16 residues. Germline V gives CDR1 DFQATT, CDR2 SNEGSKA (reference sequence). J lost 8 bases, V lost 6 bases, and 20 bases had no gene match. CDR3 sequence reads: CSALNLIKGAGGTQYF. The DNA for the CDR3 is TGCAGTGCCCTCAACCTTATTAAGGGGGCAGGGGGTACGCAGTATTTT.

The chain uses TRBV20-1 and TRBJ2-1; the match to TRBD2 covers 11 bases. The germline V gene encodes CDR1 DFQATT and CDR2 SNEGSKA (reference sequence). This CDR3 region has 16 residues. Unmatched junction bases numbered 4, after V lost 3 bases and J lost 0 bases. CDR3 coding DNA: TGCAGTGCTAGGGCTAGCGGGAGGAGCTCCTACAATGAGCAGTTCTTC. It codes for CSARASGRSSYNEQFF.

This clonotype occurred a few times. The chain links TRBV7-8 to TRBJ2-7; D uncertain. The germline CDR1 and CDR2 sequences are SGHVS and FQNEAQ. The CDR3 totals 12 residues. V lost 5 bases and J 7 bases, leaving 12 bases between the germline ends. CDR3 sequence (DNA): TGTGCCAGCAGCGCTTATGGGTGGGAGCAGTACTTC. Its protein product is CASSAYGWEQYF.

This clonotype was observed a single time. This CDR3 is CASSVETRSEQYF. CDR3 bases: TGTGCCAGCAGTGTTGAGACTAGAAGCGAGCAGTACTTC. The chain recombines TRBV6-1 with TRBJ2-7, with D perhaps TRBD2 (6 bases). Looked up from germline, CDR1 is MNHNS and CDR2 is SASEGT. The CDR3 has 13 residues. The V end lost 4 bases, the J end lost 6 bases, and 13 bases lay between the germline ends.

The CDR3 sequence is CSARWARADIQYF. The DNA of the CDR3 is TGCAGTGCCAGGTGGGCAAGGGCCGACATTCAGTACTTC. The J gene is TRBJ2-4, the V gene TRBV20-1; D uncertain. This CDR3 region has 13 residues. V lost 6 bases and J lost 8, with 17 bases in between. Germline V gene lookup returns CDR1 DFQATT and CDR2 SNEGSKA (reference sequence).

The V gene is TRBV7-8, the J gene TRBJ2-3; perhaps D is TRBD1 or TRBD2 (5 bases each). This CDR3 has 14 amino acids. Trimming left V 4 bases short and J 0 bases short, with 8 bases between. From germline, CDR1 is SGHVS and CDR2 FQNEAQ. The CDR3 loop reads CASSWRTSTDTQYF. The CDR3 nucleotides read TGTGCCAGCAGCTGGAGGACAAGCACAGATACGCAGTATTTT.

The chain employs TRBV6-4 and TRBJ1-2; TRBD1 matches at 7 bases. This CDR3 region has 14 residues. The J segment lost 2 bases and the V segment lost 6 bases, leaving 6 bases of the junction unmatched. Germline assignment: CDR1 MRHNA and CDR2 SNTAGT. The CDR3 reads CASSQDRQNYGYTF. The CDR3, as DNA: TGTGCCAGCAGCCAGGACAGGCAAAACTATGGCTACACCTTC.

The CDR3 sequence is CASSSSGSRYEQYF. DNA of the CDR3: TGTGCCAGCAGCTCTAGCGGGAGTCGCTACGAGCAGTACTTC. This chain connects TRBV27 to TRBJ2-7, with 10 bases identical to TRBD2. The germline CDR1 and CDR2 sequences are MNHEY and SMNVEV (reference sequence). This CDR3 comprises 14 residues. Trimming removed 6 bases from V and 3 bases from J; junction bases left unmatched: 5.

The chain has TRBV28 and TRBJ2-1; 9 bases agree with TRBD1. CDR1 is MDHEN, CDR2 SYDVKM, per germline. The CDR3 is made up of 16 amino acids. With V trimmed by 5 bases and J by 4 bases, 9 bases remained unmatched. The CDR3 loop reads CASSPYTGGPYNEQFF. In DNA, the CDR3 is TGTGCCAGCAGTCCCTATACAGGGGGCCCTTACAATGAGCAGTTCTTC.

J is TRBJ2-3 and V is TRBV6-4, with 10 bases identical to TRBD1. Germline V gene sequence: CDR1 MRHNA, CDR2 SNTAGT. Losses at the gene ends were 3 bases for V and 4 bases for J; bases not matched to a gene: 1. The CDR3 length is 14 residues. Here the CDR3 reads CASSETGGADTQYF. CDR3 in DNA: TGTGCCAGCAGTGAGACAGGGGGCGCAGATACGCAGTATTTT.

The V gene is TRBV7-2, the J gene TRBJ2-3; the match to TRBD2 covers 7 bases. Germline CDR1 and CDR2: SGHTA and FQGNSA. The CDR3 extends over 15 amino acids. Trimming removed 3 bases from V and 4 bases from J; junction bases left unmatched: 7. CDR3 protein: CASSFGGSGADTQYF. DNA of the CDR3: TGTGCCAGCAGCTTCGGCGGGAGTGGGGCAGATACGCAGTATTTT.